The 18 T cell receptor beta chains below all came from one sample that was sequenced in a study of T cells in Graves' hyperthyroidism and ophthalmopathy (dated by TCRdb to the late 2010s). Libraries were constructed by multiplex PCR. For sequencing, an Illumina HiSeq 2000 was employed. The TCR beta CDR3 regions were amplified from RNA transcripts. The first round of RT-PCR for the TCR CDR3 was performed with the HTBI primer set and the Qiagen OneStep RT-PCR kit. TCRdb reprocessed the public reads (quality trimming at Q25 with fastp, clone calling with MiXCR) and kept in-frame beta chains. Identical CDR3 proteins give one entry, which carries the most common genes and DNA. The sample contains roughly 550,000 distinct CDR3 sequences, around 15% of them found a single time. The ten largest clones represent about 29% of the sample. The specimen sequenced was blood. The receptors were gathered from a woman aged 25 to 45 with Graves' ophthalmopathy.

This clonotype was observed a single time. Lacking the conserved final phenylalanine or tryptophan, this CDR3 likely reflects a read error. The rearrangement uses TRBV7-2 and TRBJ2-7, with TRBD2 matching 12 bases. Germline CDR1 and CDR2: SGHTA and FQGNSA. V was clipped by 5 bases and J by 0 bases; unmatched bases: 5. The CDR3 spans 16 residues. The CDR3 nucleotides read TGTGCCAGCAGCACGTCTAGCGGGGGGGTCTCCTACGAGCAGTACCTC. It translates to CASSTSSGGVSYEQYL.

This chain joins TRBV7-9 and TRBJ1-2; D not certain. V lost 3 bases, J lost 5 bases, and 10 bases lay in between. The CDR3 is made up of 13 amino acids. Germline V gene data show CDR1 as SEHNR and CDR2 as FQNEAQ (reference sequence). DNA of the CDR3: TGTGCCAGCAGCTTCACAGCGGAGTATGGCTACACCTTC. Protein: CASSFTAEYGYTF. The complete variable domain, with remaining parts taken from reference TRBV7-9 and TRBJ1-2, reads DTGVSQNPRHKITKRGQNVTFRCDPISEHNRLYWYRQTLGQGPEFLTYFQNEAQLEKSRLLSDRFSAERPKGSFSTLEIQRTEQGDSAMYLCASSFTAEYGYTFGSGTRLTVV.

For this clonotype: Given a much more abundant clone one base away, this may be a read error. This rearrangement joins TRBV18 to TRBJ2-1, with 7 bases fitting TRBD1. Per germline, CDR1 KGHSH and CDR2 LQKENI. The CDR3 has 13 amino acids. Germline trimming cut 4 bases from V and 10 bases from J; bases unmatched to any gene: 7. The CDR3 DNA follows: TGTGCCAGCTCACAATTAGACAGGGACGAGCAGTTCTTC. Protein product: CASSQLDRDEQFF.

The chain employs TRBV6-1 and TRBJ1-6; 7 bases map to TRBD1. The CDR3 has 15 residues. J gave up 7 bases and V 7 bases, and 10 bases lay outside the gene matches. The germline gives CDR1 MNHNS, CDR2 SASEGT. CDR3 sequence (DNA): TGTGCCAGCACAATCAGGGGGTCGGAGAATTCACCCCTCCACTTT. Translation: CASTIRGSENSPLHF.

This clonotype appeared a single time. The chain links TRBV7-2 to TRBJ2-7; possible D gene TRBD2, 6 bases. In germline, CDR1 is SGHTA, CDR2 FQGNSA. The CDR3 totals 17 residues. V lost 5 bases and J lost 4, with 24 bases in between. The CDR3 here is CASSPFAPGTQFYEQYF. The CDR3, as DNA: TGTGCCAGCAGCCCATTCGCCCCGGGGACTCAATTTTACGAGCAGTACTTC.

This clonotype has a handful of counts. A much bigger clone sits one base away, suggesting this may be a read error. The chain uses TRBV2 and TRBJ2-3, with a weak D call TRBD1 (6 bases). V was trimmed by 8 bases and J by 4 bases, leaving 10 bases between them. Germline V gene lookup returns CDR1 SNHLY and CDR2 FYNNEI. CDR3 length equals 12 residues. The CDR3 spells CASEGQPDTQYF. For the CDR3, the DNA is TGTGCCAGCGAAGGACAGCCAGATACGCAGTATTTT.

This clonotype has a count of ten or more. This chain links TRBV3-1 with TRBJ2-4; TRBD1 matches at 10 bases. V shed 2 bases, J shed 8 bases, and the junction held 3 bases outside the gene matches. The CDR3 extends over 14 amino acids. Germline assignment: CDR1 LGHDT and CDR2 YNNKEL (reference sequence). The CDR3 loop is CASSQRDRGDIQYF. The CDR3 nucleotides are TGTGCCAGCAGCCAAAGGGACAGGGGTGACATTCAGTACTTC.

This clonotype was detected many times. The CDR3 reads CASSLRRQGPSGNTIYF. The CDR3 DNA reads TGTGCCAGCAGCCTACGAAGACAGGGCCCCTCTGGAAACACCATATATTTT. V gene TRBV13 combines with J gene TRBJ1-3; 7 bases are a match to TRBD1. In germline, CDR1 is PRHDT, CDR2 FYEKMQ (reference sequence). Losses at the gene ends were 5 bases for V and 0 bases for J; bases not matched to a gene: 10. The CDR3 covers 17 residues.

CDR3 in DNA: TGTGCCAGTAGTGTGGGACTACTACAAGAGACCCAGTACTTC. Translated, it gives CASSVGLLQETQYF. The chain carries TRBV19 and TRBJ2-5, with 7 bases matching TRBD2. Trimming took 5 bases from V and 2 from J; bases not matched to a gene: 5. There are 14 residues in the CDR3. The germline CDR1 and CDR2 sequences are LNHDA and SQIVND (reference sequence).

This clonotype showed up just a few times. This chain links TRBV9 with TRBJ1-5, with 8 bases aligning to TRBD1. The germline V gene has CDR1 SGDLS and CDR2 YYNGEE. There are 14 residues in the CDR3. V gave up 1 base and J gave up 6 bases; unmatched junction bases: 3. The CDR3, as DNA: TGTGCCAGCAGCGTAAATACAGGGGGTCAGCCCCAGCATTTT. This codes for CASSVNTGGQPQHF.

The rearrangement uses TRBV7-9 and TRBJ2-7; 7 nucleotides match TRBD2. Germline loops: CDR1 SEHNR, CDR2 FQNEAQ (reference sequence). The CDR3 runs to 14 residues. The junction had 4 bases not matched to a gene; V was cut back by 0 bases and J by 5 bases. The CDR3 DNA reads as TGTGCCAGCAGCTTAGCGGGAGGGAGACACGAGCAGTACTTC. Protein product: CASSLAGGRHEQYF.

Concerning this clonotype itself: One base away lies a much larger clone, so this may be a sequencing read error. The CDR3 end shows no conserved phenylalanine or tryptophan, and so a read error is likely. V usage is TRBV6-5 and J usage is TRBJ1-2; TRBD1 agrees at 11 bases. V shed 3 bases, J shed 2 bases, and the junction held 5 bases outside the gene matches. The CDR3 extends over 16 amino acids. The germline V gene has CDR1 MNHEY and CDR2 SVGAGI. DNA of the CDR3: TGTGCCAGCAGTTATATCAGGACAGGGGGCAACTATGGCTACACCGTC. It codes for CASSYIRTGGNYGYTV.

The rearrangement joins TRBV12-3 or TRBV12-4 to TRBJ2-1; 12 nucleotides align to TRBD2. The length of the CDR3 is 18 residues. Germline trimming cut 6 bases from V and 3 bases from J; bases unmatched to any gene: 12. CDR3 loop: CASSLGGTSGFNYNEQFF. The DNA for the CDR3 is TGTGCCAGCAGCCTGGGGGGGACTAGCGGGTTTAACTACAATGAGCAGTTCTTC.

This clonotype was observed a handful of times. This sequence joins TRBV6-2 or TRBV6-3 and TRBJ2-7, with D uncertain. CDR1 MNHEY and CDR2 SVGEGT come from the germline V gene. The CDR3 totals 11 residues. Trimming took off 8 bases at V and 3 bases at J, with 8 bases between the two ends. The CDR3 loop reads CASALLYEQYF. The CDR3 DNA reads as TGTGCCAGCGCCCTTCTCTACGAGCAGTACTTC.

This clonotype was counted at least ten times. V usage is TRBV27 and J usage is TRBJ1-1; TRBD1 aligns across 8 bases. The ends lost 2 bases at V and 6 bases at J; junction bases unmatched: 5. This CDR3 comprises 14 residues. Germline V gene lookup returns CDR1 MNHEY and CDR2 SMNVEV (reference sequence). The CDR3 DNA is TGTGCCAGCAGTTTACAGGGGGCTTACGCTGAAGCTTTCTTT. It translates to CASSLQGAYAEAFF.

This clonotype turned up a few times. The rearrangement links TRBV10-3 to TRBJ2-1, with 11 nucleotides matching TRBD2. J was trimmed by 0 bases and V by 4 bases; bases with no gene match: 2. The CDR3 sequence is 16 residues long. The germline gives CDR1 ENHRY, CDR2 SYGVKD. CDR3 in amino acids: CAISGTSGRSYNEQFF. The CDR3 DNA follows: TGTGCCATCAGTGGGACTAGCGGGCGCTCCTACAATGAGCAGTTCTTC.

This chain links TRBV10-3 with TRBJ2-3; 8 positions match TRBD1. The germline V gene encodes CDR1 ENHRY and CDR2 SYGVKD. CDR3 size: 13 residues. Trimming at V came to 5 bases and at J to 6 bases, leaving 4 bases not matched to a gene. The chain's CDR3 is CAISFGQGDTQYF. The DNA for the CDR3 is TGTGCCATCAGTTTCGGACAGGGCGATACGCAGTATTTT.

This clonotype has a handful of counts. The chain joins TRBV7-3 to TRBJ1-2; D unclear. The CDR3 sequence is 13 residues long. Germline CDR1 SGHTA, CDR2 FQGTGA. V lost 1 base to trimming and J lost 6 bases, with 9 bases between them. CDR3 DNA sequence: TGTGCCAGCAGCTTAAAATTGGGCCATGGCTACACCTTC. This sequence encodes CASSLKLGHGYTF.